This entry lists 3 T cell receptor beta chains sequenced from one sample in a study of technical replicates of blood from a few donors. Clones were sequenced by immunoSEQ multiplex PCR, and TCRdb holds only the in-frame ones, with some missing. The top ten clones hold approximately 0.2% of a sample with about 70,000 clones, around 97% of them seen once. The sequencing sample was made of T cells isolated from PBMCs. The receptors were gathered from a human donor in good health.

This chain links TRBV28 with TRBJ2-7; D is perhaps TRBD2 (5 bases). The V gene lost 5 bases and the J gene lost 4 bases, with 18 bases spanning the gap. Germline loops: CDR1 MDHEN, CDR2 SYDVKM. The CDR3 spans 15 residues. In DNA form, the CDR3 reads TGTGCCAGCAGTCCTCCCCCAGGCTCGGGGTACGAGCAGTACTTC. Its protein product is CASSPPPGSGYEQYF.

The CDR3, as DNA: TGTGCCAGTAGTCCGGGACAGGCGAACACTGAAGCTTTCTTT. Protein: CASSPGQANTEAFF. This chain links TRBV19 with TRBJ1-1, with 8 bases matching TRBD1. This CDR3 is 14 amino acids long. J was trimmed by 1 base and V by 5 bases; bases with no gene match: 3. Germline CDR1 is LNHDA and CDR2 is SQIVND (reference sequence).

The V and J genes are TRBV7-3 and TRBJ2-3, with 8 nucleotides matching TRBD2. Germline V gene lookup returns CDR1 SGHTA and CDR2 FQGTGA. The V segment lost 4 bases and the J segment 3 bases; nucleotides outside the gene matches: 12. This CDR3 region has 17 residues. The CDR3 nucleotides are TGTGCCAGCAGCTCTACGGGCGGCGGGGGGACAACAGATACGCAGTATTTT. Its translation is CASSSTGGGGTTDTQYF.